One sample yielded the 18 T cell receptor beta chains listed below, sequenced in a study of T cells in Graves' hyperthyroidism and ophthalmopathy. There were TCR beta CDR3 regions amplified from RNA transcripts. TCR CDR3 regions were first amplified by RT-PCR with HTBI primers. MiXCR, run by TCRdb on the multiplex PCR reads, gives a single entry per CDR3 protein. The top ten hold approximately 30% of the sample, which has about 260,000 distinct CDR3 sequences, about a sixth seen once. Sequenced sample: blood. The receptor set was obtained from a woman between 18 and 29 years old with Graves' ophthalmopathy.

This clonotype was found many times. The rearrangement joins TRBV18 to TRBJ2-7, with a possible D match to TRBD2 (6 bases). Germline CDR1 KGHSH, CDR2 LQKENI. V was shortened by 3 bases and J by 3 bases, with 12 bases between the two germline ends. The CDR3 spans 14 residues. The DNA of the CDR3 is TGTGCCAGCTCACCGGGAAGGAGGGGCTACGAGCAGTACTTC. It codes for CASSPGRRGYEQYF.

This clonotype was observed a handful of times. The genes are TRBV3-1 and TRBJ2-7, with 9 bases that match TRBD2. V lost 4 bases, J lost 2 bases, and 3 bases stayed unmatched. The V gene's germline CDR1 is LGHDT and CDR2 YNNKEL (reference sequence). The CDR3 consists of 14 residues. The CDR3 loop reads CASSRSGGTYEQYF. The CDR3 DNA is TGTGCCAGCAGCCGTAGCGGGGGCACCTACGAGCAGTACTTC.

This clonotype was detected ten times or more. The chain employs TRBV5-1 and TRBJ2-1; D is perhaps TRBD1 (6 bases). This CDR3 has 13 amino acids. Germline V lookup: CDR1 SGHRS, CDR2 YFSETQ. V was pared by 4 bases and J by 4 bases, with 9 bases between. CDR3 protein: CASSAQGYNEQFF. The CDR3 nucleotides are TGCGCCAGCAGCGCACAGGGTTACAATGAGCAGTTCTTC.

Here the CDR3 reads CAGEQGHNQPQHF. As DNA, the CDR3 is TGTGCCGGGGAACAGGGGCATAATCAGCCCCAGCATTTT. This chain connects TRBV27 to TRBJ1-5; 7 positions match TRBD1. The CDR3 has 13 amino acids. Trimming at V came to 11 bases and at J to 4 bases, leaving 8 bases not matched to a gene. Germline V CDR1 and CDR2: MNHEY, SMNVEV (reference sequence).

The chain uses TRBV28 and TRBJ2-1, with 14 bases aligning to TRBD2. The CDR3 length is 19 residues. V shed 7 bases, J shed 4 bases, and the junction held 15 bases outside the gene matches. Germline V gene sequence: CDR1 MDHEN, CDR2 SYDVKM. The CDR3 loop is CASNPTVRTSGGLYNEQFF. CDR3 nucleotide sequence: TGTGCCAGCAACCCAACGGTGAGGACTAGCGGGGGGTTATACAATGAGCAGTTCTTC.

This clonotype occurred many times. The rearrangement joins TRBV4-1 to TRBJ2-7; 9 bases align to TRBD2. With V trimmed by 4 bases and J by 5 bases, 15 bases remained unmatched. The CDR3 is 17 amino acids. Per the germline V gene, CDR1 is MGHRA and CDR2 is YSYEKL. CDR3 region: CASSLPVFSGRRHEQYF. The DNA for the CDR3 is TGCGCCAGCAGCCTCCCCGTTTTTAGCGGGAGACGCCACGAGCAGTACTTC.

This clonotype has ten or more counts. The chain carries TRBV2 and TRBJ1-2; a possible D gene is TRBD1 (5 bases). There are 14 residues in the CDR3. Trimming left V 1 base short and J 4 bases short, with 10 bases between. CDR1 SNHLY and CDR2 FYNNEI come from the germline V gene. CDR3 sequence: CASSEGLGVYGYTF. CDR3 bases: TGTGCCAGCAGTGAAGGGCTAGGGGTCTATGGCTACACCTTC. The variable domain in full, with the rest retrieved from reference TRBV2 and TRBJ1-2, is EPEVTQTPSHQVTQMGQEVILRCVPISNHLYFYWYRQILGQKVEFLVSFYNNEISEKSEIFDDQFSVERPDGSNFTLKIRSTKLEDSAMYFCASSEGLGVYGYTFGSGTRLTVV.

The chain links TRBV18 to TRBJ2-5; no definite D call. Trimming took 2 bases from V and 4 from J, leaving 8 bases between them. The V gene's germline CDR1 is KGHSH and CDR2 LQKENI. This CDR3 has 13 residues. CDR3 residues: CASSPASLETQYF. The CDR3 DNA reads as TGTGCCAGCTCACCAGCTAGTTTAGAGACCCAGTACTTC.

The sample holds many counts of this clonotype. CDR3 protein: CASSHRASGVSTDTQYF. CDR3 in DNA: TGTGCCAGCAGCCATAGAGCGAGCGGGGTGAGCACAGATACGCAGTATTTT. The chain carries TRBV3-1 and TRBJ2-3; TRBD2 matches 7 bases. CDR3 size: 17 residues. The V gene's germline CDR1 is LGHDT and CDR2 YNNKEL (reference sequence). J was trimmed by 0 bases and V by 3 bases; bases with no gene match: 9.

This clonotype was counted many times. This chain uses TRBV29-1 with TRBJ1-5; perhaps TRBD1 as D (6 bases). Trimming removed 4 bases from V and 0 bases from J, with 10 bases in between. Germline loops: CDR1 SQVTM, CDR2 ANQGSEA. There are 14 residues in the CDR3. This CDR3 reads CSVGTEYSNQPQHF. In nucleotides, the CDR3 is TGCAGCGTTGGGACAGAGTATAGCAATCAGCCCCAGCATTTT. Complete variable domain (other parts from reference TRBV29-1 and TRBJ1-5): SAVISQKPSRDICQRGTSLTIQCQVDSQVTMMFWYRQQPGQSLTLIATANQGSEATYESGFVIDKFPISRPNLTFSTLTVSNMSPEDSSIYLCSVGTEYSNQPQHFGDGTRLSIL.

This clonotype was seen at least ten times. The chain links TRBV4-1 to TRBJ2-3, with D possibly being TRBD1 (6 bases). CDR1 and CDR2 from the germline V gene are MGHRA and YSYEKL. The CDR3 runs 16 residues. V lost 1 base and J 2 bases, leaving 13 bases between the germline ends. The CDR3 nucleotides are TGCGCCAGCAGCCAAGGCGGACAGTTCAACACAGATACGCAGTATTTT. Encoded protein: CASSQGGQFNTDTQYF.

This clonotype was recorded at least ten times. V gene TRBV28 combines with J gene TRBJ1-1, with D possibly matching TRBD1 (6 bases). The CDR3 sequence is 16 residues long. V shed 7 bases and J shed 0 bases, with 18 bases lying between them. CDR1 and CDR2 (germline): MDHEN, SYDVKM. CDR3 bases: TGTGCCAGCAACATACTACAGGGATCTCTGAACACTGAAGCTTTCTTT. Amino acid sequence: CASNILQGSLNTEAFF.

This clonotype was recorded many times. This chain joins TRBV28 and TRBJ2-3; D might be TRBD2 (5 bases). Germline V gene data show CDR1 as MDHEN and CDR2 as SYDVKM. CDR3 length: 17 residues. V lost 5 bases and J lost 2, with 20 bases in between. The CDR3 here is CASSPRIRGRHTDTQYF. For the CDR3, the DNA is TGTGCCAGCAGTCCGAGGATACGGGGAAGGCACACAGATACGCAGTATTTT. Filled out from reference TRBV28 and TRBJ2-3, the complete variable domain reads DVKVTQSSRYLVKRTGEKVFLECVQDMDHENMFWYRQDPGLGLRLIYFSYDVKMKEKGDIPEGYSVSREKKERFSLILESASTNQTSMYLCASSPRIRGRHTDTQYFGPGTRLTVL.

This clonotype was observed at least ten times. The V call is TRBV7-2, the J call TRBJ1-6; no clear D. With 3 bases removed from V and 8 bases from J, the gap between germline ends came to 14 bases. Germline-derived CDR1 and CDR2 are SGHTA and FQGNSA. This CDR3 region has 15 residues. As DNA, the CDR3 is TGTGCCAGCAGCTTGGCCCCCCGGCGAGATTCACCCCTCCACTTT. This sequence encodes CASSLAPRRDSPLHF. Looking up the rest from reference TRBV7-2 and TRBJ1-6 gives the full variable domain: GAGVSQSPSNKVTEKGKDVELRCDPISGHTALYWYRQSLGQGLEFLIYFQGNSAPDKSGLPSDRFSAERTGGSVSTLTIQRTQQEDSAVYLCASSLAPRRDSPLHFGNGTRLTVT.

At least ten counts were recorded for this clonotype. This CDR3 reads CSVEGGQGNEKLFF. The DNA of the CDR3 is TGCAGCGTTGAAGGGGGACAGGGGAATGAAAAACTGTTTTTT. V is TRBV29-1 and J is TRBJ1-4, with 10 bases lining up with TRBD1. V gave up 1 base and J gave up 5 bases; unmatched junction bases: 1. Germline CDR1 reads SQVTM; CDR2 reads ANQGSEA. The CDR3 runs 14 residues.

In its sample, this clonotype was seen many times. V is TRBV6-6 and J is TRBJ2-7, with D maybe TRBD2 (7 bases). CDR3 size: 16 residues. With 0 bases removed from V and 5 bases from J, the gap between germline ends came to 17 bases. Per the germline V gene, CDR1 is MNHNY and CDR2 is SVGAGI (reference sequence). The CDR3 reads CASSYSSRGRAHEQYF. The CDR3 nucleotides read TGTGCCAGCAGTTACTCTTCAAGGGGGAGGGCCCACGAGCAGTACTTC.

The chain is built from TRBV10-1 and TRBJ1-3; no reliable D call. V lost 0 bases and J lost 0, with 12 bases in between. Germline V gene lookup returns CDR1 WNHNN and CDR2 SYGVQD (reference sequence). This CDR3 is built from 17 residues. The CDR3 reads CASSESAGSFSGNTIYF. In nucleotides, the CDR3 is TGCGCCAGCAGTGAGTCGGCAGGAAGTTTCTCTGGAAACACCATATATTTT.

The sample holds many counts of this clonotype. This chain joins TRBV30 and TRBJ1-1; D unresolved. V lost 4 bases, J lost 0 bases, and 15 bases lay in between. Germline CDR1 and CDR2: GTSNPN and SVGIG (reference sequence). The CDR3 length is 15 residues. The CDR3, as DNA: TGTGCCTGGAAACGTCCGGACCTTATGAACACTGAAGCTTTCTTT. As protein: CAWKRPDLMNTEAFF.